This TCR beta chain came from a study of T cell repertoires in cytomegalovirus infection. Study details: HLA-C-restricted CMV epitopes, recently identified, and well-studied HLA-B-restricted ones were used by the study. CMV infection together with matching HLA type was indicated by public TCR beta signatures.

TCRdb ran MiXCR on the reads and lists one entry per CDR3 protein. The profile shows around 800,000 distinct CDR3 sequences, about 33% of them singletons. The CDR3 spans 13 residues. Germline CDR1 reads MGHRA; CDR2 reads YSYEKL. The V gene lost 3 bases and the J gene lost 3 bases, with 9 bases spanning the gap. Of note for this clonotype: Its antigen is not identified.

General observations from the study: Cumulated frequencies of public TCR beta families served to identify carriers of CMV plus the relevant HLA. Dominant in the ex vivo response were TCR beta clonotypes restricted by HLA-C and specific for CMV.

Material: cultured CD8+ T cells from PBMCs, obtained from culture after CMV antigen stimulation. The chain combines TRBV4-1 with TRBJ2-7, with unresolved D. The origin of this receptor is a human donor in good health (CMV status not recorded). Some clones in this sample may be carry-over from other donors' samples. The CDR3 nucleotides read TGCGCCAGCAGCCAGGGCTTTGGCTACGAGCAGTACTTC. Translated, it gives CASSQGFGYEQYF.